These T cell receptor beta chains were read from a single sample in a study of CD8 T cells in Susac syndrome. TCRdb re-derived calls from the immunoSEQ multiplex PCR reads in MiXCR, one entry per CDR3 protein. Of roughly 400,000 distinct CDR3 sequences listed, about 85% are singletons. Sequenced sample: CD8+ T cells from PBMCs. The source is a human donor with multiple sclerosis. Both conserved end residues are part of each CDR3. A D gene is named only where the DNA matches it firmly. Size is omitted from some rows. Given values are once, few, many or a class for expanded clones.

V	J	size	D	DNA	CDR3
TRBV20-1	TRBJ1-2	.	TRBD1	TGCAGTGCTAGGGGCGGGACAGGGCCCATTTCTAACTATGGCTACACCTTC	CSARGGTGPISNYGYTF
TRBV7-9	TRBJ1-1	.	.	TGTGCCAGCAGCTTTCCAGGTCGGGACACTGAAGCTTTCTTT	CASSFPGRDTEAFF
TRBV30	TRBJ2-7	.	.	TGTGCCTGGAGTGTACCCGGGTCCGTCGAGCAGTACTTC	CAWSVPGSVEQYF
TRBV6-1	TRBJ2-3	.	TRBD2	TGTGCCAGCAGTGAATCTTATTGGACTAGCCACGAAGGCACAGATACGCAGTATTTT	CASSESYWTSHEGTDTQYF
TRBV6-5	TRBJ2-7	.	.	TGTGCCAGCAGTTACGCCGGCGAGCAGTACTTC	CASSYAGEQYF
TRBV29-1	TRBJ1-2	once	.	TGCAGCGTTGACCACCGGGACCGCACCTATGGCTACACCTTC	CSVDHRDRTYGYTF
TRBV11-2	TRBJ1-2	.	.	TGTGCCAGCAGCCAGACATCCCGGGGCCCGGAGTTAGTCAACTATGGCTACACCTTC	CASSQTSRGPELVNYGYTF
TRBV7-9	TRBJ2-7	.	.	TGTGCCAGCAGCCAGAACGATGCCGGTCTAAGCTCCTACGAGCAGTACTTC	CASSQNDAGLSSYEQYF
TRBV19	TRBJ2-1	.	TRBD2	TGTGCCAGTAGTTCCGAGGGGGGACTAGCGGCGGATGAGCAGTTCTTC	CASSSEGGLAADEQFF
TRBV25-1	TRBJ2-5	.	.	TGTGCCAGCAGTGAATGGCTAGCGACCCAAGAGACCCAGTACTTC	CASSEWLATQETQYF
TRBV23-1	TRBJ1-1	.	.	TGCGCCAGCAGTTTAGTCCGGCACCTAAACCTGAACACTGAAGCTTTCTTT	CASSLVRHLNLNTEAFF
TRBV13	TRBJ2-3	.	.	TGTGCCAGCAGCTTAGGGGATAACACTAGCACAGATACGCAGTATTTT	CASSLGDNTSTDTQYF
TRBV20-1	TRBJ2-7	.	.	TGCAGTGCCCGGGACGGAGTCTCCTACGAGCAGTACTTC	CSARDGVSYEQYF
TRBV7-9	TRBJ2-7	few	TRBD1	TGTGCCAGCAGCCCTCGGCAGGGGGCCACCTACGAGCAGTACTTC	CASSPRQGATYEQYF
TRBV10-3	TRBJ2-7	.	TRBD1	TGTGCCATCAGTGCCACCGGGACAGGGGCCTACGAGCAGTACTTC	CAISATGTGAYEQYF
TRBV6-1	TRBJ2-7	.	TRBD1	TGTGCCAGCAGTGAGGGGCAGGGGGCCTTCGAGCAGTACTTC	CASSEGQGAFEQYF
TRBV11-2	TRBJ1-2	.	.	TGTGCCAGCAGCTCAGCTCGGCTATTAAACTATGGCTACACCTTC	CASSSARLLNYGYTF
TRBV20-1	TRBJ1-2	.	.	TGCAGTGCAGAGACGTCAGGGTTCTATGGCTACACCTTC	CSAETSGFYGYTF
TRBV6-1	TRBJ2-3	once	.	TGTGCCAGCAACTTCATCCCAGATACGCAGTATTTT	CASNFIPDTQYF
TRBV6-5	TRBJ2-6	.	.	TGTGCCAGCAGTTACTCCGACTTGGCTGGGCAGATGAGCTCTGGGGCCAACGTCCTGACTTTC	CASSYSDLAGQMSSGANVLTF
TRBV6-2/TRBV6-3	TRBJ2-1	.	.	TGTGCCAGCAGTAGAACTAGTAGTGGCAATGAGCAGTTCTTC	CASSRTSSGNEQFF
TRBV12-3/TRBV12-4	TRBJ2-7	.	.	TGTGCCAGCAGTCCTACCTTATACGAGCAGTACTTC	CASSPTLYEQYF
TRBV29-1	TRBJ2-7	.	.	TGCAGCGTTGTCGCCTACGAGCAGTACTTC	CSVVAYEQYF